The 30 T cell receptor beta chains below all came from one sample that was sequenced in a study of T cells in Graves' hyperthyroidism and ophthalmopathy. The source material, RNA transcripts, was used to amplify TCR beta CDR3 regions. An initial round of RT-PCR targeting the TCR CDR3 relied on the HTBI primer set. TCRdb passed the multiplex PCR reads through MiXCR, listing each CDR3 protein once. The sample comprises 400,000 to 500,000 distinct CDR3 sequences, 13% to 15% of which are singletons, and 15% to 20% rests with the top ten. The sample comprised blood. The receptors were sampled from a woman under 30 with Graves' hyperthyroidism.

The chain couples TRBV10-2 to TRBJ2-7, with TRBD2 matching over 7 bases. This CDR3 is 13 amino acids long. Germline trimming cut 4 bases from V and 6 bases from J; bases unmatched to any gene: 6. Germline loops: CDR1 WSHSY, CDR2 SAAADI. CDR3 protein: CASSVEREIEQYV. CDR3 DNA: TGCGCCAGCAGTGTTGAGCGGGAAATCGAGCAGTACGTC.

This clonotype was counted between two and nine times. The chain couples TRBV6-4 to TRBJ1-5, with a possible D match to TRBD1 (5 bases). This CDR3 comprises 15 residues. Germline CDR1 MRHNA, CDR2 SNTAGT. Trimming took 3 bases from V and 3 from J, leaving 12 bases between them. DNA for the CDR3: TGTGCCAGCAGTGAAGACCCGGGACTCAATCAGCCCCAGCATTTT. Translating gives CASSEDPGLNQPQHF.

The chain recombines TRBV6-1 with TRBJ2-1; D call uncertain. CDR3 length: 14 amino acids. Germline V gene sequence: CDR1 MNHNS, CDR2 SASEGT. V lost 4 bases and J 7 bases, leaving 14 bases between the germline ends. In DNA, the CDR3 is TGTGCCAGCAGTGCCCAACCAACCGGTAATGAGCAGTTCTTC. The encoded protein is CASSAQPTGNEQFF.

The chain employs TRBV4-1 and TRBJ1-1; D uncertain. V was shortened by 3 bases and J by 1 base, with 21 bases between the two germline ends. In germline, CDR1 is MGHRA, CDR2 YSYEKL. This CDR3 spans 18 amino acids. CDR3 sequence reads: CASSQVEGREARNTEAFF. CDR3 DNA: TGCGCCAGCAGCCAGGTCGAAGGGAGGGAGGCGCGGAACACTGAAGCTTTCTTT.

The chain couples TRBV18 to TRBJ2-1; D unresolved. Per the germline V gene, CDR1 is KGHSH and CDR2 is LQKENI. V was pared by 3 bases and J by 6 bases, with 12 bases between. This CDR3 has 14 amino acids. The CDR3 coding sequence is TGTGCCAGCTCACCCACGGCTGGATTCAATGAGCAGTTCTTC. It specifies CASSPTAGFNEQFF. The full variable domain, in which reference TRBV18 and TRBJ2-1 provide the parts outside the CDR3, is NAGVMQNPRHLVRRRGQEARLRCSPMKGHSHVYWYRQLPEEGLKFMVYLQKENIIDESGMPKERFSAEFPKEGPSILRIQQVVRGDSAAYFCASSPTAGFNEQFFGPGTRLTVL.

The V call is TRBV7-9, the J call TRBJ1-1; weak D call: TRBD1 (5 bases). V gave up 5 bases and J gave up 14 bases, with 18 bases separating them. Germline V gene sequence: CDR1 SEHNR, CDR2 FQNEAQ (reference sequence). CDR3 length: 12 residues. The CDR3 loop is CASSASSTGEFF. CDR3 bases: TGTGCCAGCAGCGCTTCTAGTACGGGGGAGTTCTTT.

In this sample, this clonotype turned up once. A much larger clonotype is one base distant, so this may be a read error. The chain links TRBV29-1 to TRBJ2-2; 8 bases align to TRBD2. CDR1 SQVTM and CDR2 ANQGSEA come from the germline V gene. The CDR3 is 16 residues long. The CDR3 spells CSVALTSGINTGELLF. The CDR3 DNA reads as TGCAGCGTTGCCCTAACTAGCGGTATAAACACCGGGGAGCTGCTTTTT.

This clonotype was observed many times. V and J are TRBV7-9 and TRBJ2-3; D ambiguous. The ends were cut back, 8 bases at V and 1 base at J, with 10 bases in the middle. This CDR3 has 13 residues. The V gene's germline CDR1 is SEHNR and CDR2 FQNEAQ (reference sequence). CDR3 nucleotide sequence: TGTGCCAGCTACCTGTGGGGCACAGATACGCAGTATTTT. Translated: CASYLWGTDTQYF.

This clonotype appeared once. A much larger clone lies a single base off, so this may be a read error. This chain connects TRBV6-2 or TRBV6-3 to TRBJ2-5; D gene unclear. The last part of the DNA fits TRBJ2-1 better; the J call may be wrong. The germline gives CDR1 MNHEY, CDR2 SVGEGT. This CDR3 has 12 residues. CDR3: CASSYPQETQFF. Written as DNA, the CDR3 is TGTGCCAGCAGTTACCCGCAAGAGACCCAGTTCTTC.

V and J are TRBV15 and TRBJ1-4, with unresolved D. V shed 0 bases and J shed 4 bases, with 6 bases lying between them. The germline V gene encodes CDR1 LNHNV and CDR2 YYDKDF (reference sequence). The CDR3 covers 14 residues. The CDR3 reads CATSRDMINEKLFF. Written as DNA, the CDR3 is TGTGCCACCAGCAGAGATATGATTAATGAAAAACTGTTTTTT.

This clonotype has ten or more counts. V is TRBV25-1 and J is TRBJ2-1; D is possibly TRBD2 (6 bases). Trimming took 2 bases from V and 0 from J, leaving 11 bases between them. There are 16 residues in the CDR3. Germline V gene sequence: CDR1 MGHDK, CDR2 SYGVNS. The CDR3 reads CASSERRGASYNEQFF. DNA for the CDR3: TGTGCCAGCAGTGAACGGCGCGGGGCCTCCTACAATGAGCAGTTCTTC.

This clonotype was recorded many times. The V call is TRBV19, the J call TRBJ2-5, with TRBD2 matching over 7 bases. The length of the CDR3 is 15 residues. CDR1 and CDR2 from the germline V gene are LNHDA and SQIVND (reference sequence). V was pared by 1 base and J by 1 base, with 3 bases of the junction left unmatched. The DNA for the CDR3 is TGTGCCAGTAGTATAGGCGGGAGCCTCCAAGAGACCCAGTACTTC. It specifies CASSIGGSLQETQYF.

The sample holds a few counts of this clonotype. The chain combines TRBV20-1 with TRBJ2-3, with 9 bases aligning to TRBD2. The V gene's germline CDR1 is DFQATT and CDR2 SNEGSKA (reference sequence). V gave up 5 bases and J gave up 3 bases; unmatched junction bases: 6. The CDR3 runs 14 residues. CDR3 region: CSADGSGSTDTQYF. CDR3 in DNA: TGCAGTGCTGATGGTAGCGGGAGTACAGATACGCAGTATTTT.

This clonotype came up many times. The J gene is TRBJ1-5, the V gene TRBV19; a weak D match, TRBD1 (6 bases). Trimming removed 4 bases at V and 11 bases at J, with 18 bases between. CDR1 and CDR2 from the germline V gene are LNHDA and SQIVND (reference sequence). CDR3 size: 14 residues. The CDR3 DNA reads TGTGCCAGTAGTACACAGGGCAAGGATGGAGCCCAGCATTTT. Translating gives CASSTQGKDGAQHF.

This clonotype appeared a few times. The V and J genes are TRBV5-1 and TRBJ1-1; 8 bases agree with TRBD1. The trim removed 4 bases at V and 4 bases at J, leaving 9 bases unmatched. CDR3 size: 15 residues. CDR1 is SGHRS, CDR2 YFSETQ, per germline. The CDR3 is CASSPYRGSGTEAFF. In nucleotides, the CDR3 is TGCGCCAGCAGCCCGTACAGGGGGTCGGGCACTGAAGCTTTCTTT.

This clonotype was seen repeatedly, ten times or more. V usage is TRBV4-1 and J usage is TRBJ2-7; D is ambiguous. Germline V CDR1 and CDR2: MGHRA, YSYEKL. Trimming removed 0 bases from V and 0 bases from J, with 9 bases in between. The CDR3 is made up of 15 amino acids. CDR3 residues: CASSQDLSVSYEQYF. The CDR3 DNA is TGCGCCAGCAGCCAAGATCTGAGCGTCTCCTACGAGCAGTACTTC.

This clonotype was observed many times. The chain recombines TRBV12-3 or TRBV12-4 with TRBJ2-1; 11 bases are a match to TRBD2. Trimming cost V 6 bases and J 9 bases; bases outside gene matches: 4. This CDR3 comprises 13 residues. CDR3 coding DNA: TGTGCCAGCAGACTAGCGGGAGCTAGTGAGCAGTTCTTC. Translation gives CASRLAGASEQFF.

The chain couples TRBV5-6 to TRBJ2-1; D call uncertain. With 0 bases removed from V and 2 bases from J, the gap between germline ends came to 18 bases. Germline V gene data show CDR1 as SGHDT and CDR2 as YYEEEE. The CDR3 sequence is 18 residues long. The CDR3 nucleotides are TGTGCCAGCAGCTTGGTTGGGTGGGCTCCGATCACCTACAATGAGCAGTTCTTC. Translated: CASSLVGWAPITYNEQFF.

The chain has TRBV12-3 or TRBV12-4 and TRBJ2-1; TRBD2 agrees at 8 bases. V was clipped by 2 bases and J by 4 bases; unmatched bases: 13. The CDR3 extends over 18 amino acids. The CDR3 DNA sequence: TGTGCCAGCAGTTTACAGAACGGGAGGGCCCCAGAATACAATGAGCAGTTCTTC. Encoded protein: CASSLQNGRAPEYNEQFF.

This clonotype was seen ten or more times. V and J are TRBV29-1 and TRBJ2-5; 12 nucleotides agree with TRBD1. The V gene's germline CDR1 is SQVTM and CDR2 ANQGSEA. V trimming: 7 bases; J trimming: 5 bases; junction bases outside the gene matches: 5. This CDR3 region has 13 residues. CDR3 in amino acids: CSAGQGARETQYF. CDR3 sequence (DNA): TGCAGCGCGGGACAGGGGGCGAGGGAGACCCAGTACTTC. The complete variable domain, with remaining parts taken from reference TRBV29-1 and TRBJ2-5, reads SAVISQKPSRDICQRGTSLTIQCQVDSQVTMMFWYRQQPGQSLTLIATANQGSEATYESGFVIDKFPISRPNLTFSTLTVSNMSPEDSSIYLCSAGQGARETQYFGPGTRLLVL.

CDR3 nucleotide sequence: TGTGCCAGTAGTATTCTCCGGAATTGGGGACTAAAAACACACTCCTACAATGAGCAGTTCTTC. The encoded protein is CASSILRNWGLKTHSYNEQFF. This chain connects TRBV19 to TRBJ2-1; 7 nucleotides align to TRBD2. Trimming removed 3 bases from V and 0 bases from J; junction bases left unmatched: 20. CDR1 is LNHDA and CDR2 is SQIVND in the germline V gene (reference sequence). The CDR3 sequence is 21 residues long.

The rearrangement uses TRBV20-1 and TRBJ2-2; 9 bases line up with TRBD2. CDR1 and CDR2 from the germline V gene are DFQATT and SNEGSKA (reference sequence). The CDR3 is 16 amino acids. Losses at the gene ends were 1 base for V and 4 bases for J; bases not matched to a gene: 7. CDR3 sequence: CSARVARGGSTGELFF. Here the CDR3 DNA reads TGCAGTGCTAGAGTGGCGCGGGGGGGAAGCACCGGGGAGCTGTTTTTT.

This clonotype was detected ten times or more. The chain couples TRBV3-1 to TRBJ2-5; possible D gene TRBD2, 5 bases. V was pared by 0 bases and J by 2 bases, with 13 bases between. Germline CDR1 and CDR2: LGHDT and YNNKEL (reference sequence). The CDR3 contains 16 residues. Written as DNA, the CDR3 is TGTGCCAGCAGCCAAGATCCGGCGGGCAGTCAAGAGACCCAGTACTTC. This sequence encodes CASSQDPAGSQETQYF.

This chain joins TRBV19 and TRBJ2-2; no clear D gene. Trimming cost V 3 bases and J 5 bases, with 16 bases left between them. Germline V lookup: CDR1 LNHDA, CDR2 SQIVND (reference sequence). The CDR3 consists of 16 residues. The CDR3 reads CASSISPRLSTGELFF. The CDR3 nucleotides read TGTGCCAGTAGTATTTCCCCGCGACTGTCGACCGGGGAGCTGTTTTTT.

This clonotype was detected ten times or more. The rearrangement joins TRBV11-2 to TRBJ2-1; 8 nucleotides line up with TRBD1. Per the germline V gene, CDR1 is SGHAT and CDR2 is FQNNGV. This CDR3 comprises 15 residues. The V segment lost 1 base and the J segment 6 bases; nucleotides outside the gene matches: 5. CDR3 sequence (DNA): TGTGCCAGCAGCTTAGTGTGGGACAGGTCCAATGAGCAGTTCTTC. Amino acids: CASSLVWDRSNEQFF. Full variable domain (rest looked up from reference TRBV11-2 and TRBJ2-1): EAGVAQSPRYKIIEKRQSVAFWCNPISGHATLYWYQQILGQGPKLLIQFQNNGVVDDSQLPKDRFSAERLKGVDSTLKIQPAKLEDSAVYLCASSLVWDRSNEQFFGPGTRLTVL.

This clonotype has ten or more counts. The rearrangement uses TRBV20-1 and TRBJ1-2; the D gene is possibly TRBD1 (5 bases). Germline loops: CDR1 DFQATT, CDR2 SNEGSKA (reference sequence). The CDR3 length is 13 residues. The V end was cut by 3 bases, the J end by 4 bases, with 12 bases between. The CDR3 loop reads CSARSTGLYGYTF. For the CDR3, the DNA is TGCAGTGCTAGGTCTACGGGACTCTATGGCTACACCTTC.

This clonotype was counted many times. The CDR3 sequence is CASSSGTGTEAFF. CDR3 bases: TGTGCCAGCAGCTCCGGGACGGGCACTGAAGCTTTCTTT. The J gene is TRBJ1-1, the V gene TRBV12-3 or TRBV12-4; perhaps TRBD1 as D (5 bases). This CDR3 region has 13 residues. Trimming stripped 6 bases from V and 4 bases from J, with 12 bases between.

V and J are TRBV9 and TRBJ2-3; 7 bases fit TRBD2. The CDR3 runs 15 residues. Germline CDR1 SGDLS, CDR2 YYNGEE. V was clipped by 4 bases and J by 3 bases; unmatched bases: 8. The CDR3 nucleotides read TGTGCCAGCAGCCCTTCCACAGCGGGAACAGATACGCAGTATTTT. This encodes CASSPSTAGTDTQYF.

V is TRBV20-1 and J is TRBJ1-2; a possible D gene is TRBD1 (6 bases). The germline CDR1 and CDR2 sequences are DFQATT and SNEGSKA (reference sequence). V shed 3 bases and J shed 0 bases, with 11 bases lying between them. The CDR3 is 14 residues long. The CDR3 loop reads CSASTGTSNYGYTF. Written as DNA, the CDR3 is TGCAGTGCTAGTACAGGGACTTCTAACTATGGCTACACCTTC.

The chain recombines TRBV9 with TRBJ1-2; tentatively, D is TRBD1 (5 bases). Germline CDR1 SGDLS, CDR2 YYNGEE. V lost 0 bases and J 0 bases, leaving 18 bases between the germline ends. The CDR3 contains 18 residues. CDR3 nucleotide sequence: TGTGCCAGCAGCGTAGGTTGGGGGAAGGGGCCAGCTAACTATGGCTACACCTTC. Its protein is CASSVGWGKGPANYGYTF.